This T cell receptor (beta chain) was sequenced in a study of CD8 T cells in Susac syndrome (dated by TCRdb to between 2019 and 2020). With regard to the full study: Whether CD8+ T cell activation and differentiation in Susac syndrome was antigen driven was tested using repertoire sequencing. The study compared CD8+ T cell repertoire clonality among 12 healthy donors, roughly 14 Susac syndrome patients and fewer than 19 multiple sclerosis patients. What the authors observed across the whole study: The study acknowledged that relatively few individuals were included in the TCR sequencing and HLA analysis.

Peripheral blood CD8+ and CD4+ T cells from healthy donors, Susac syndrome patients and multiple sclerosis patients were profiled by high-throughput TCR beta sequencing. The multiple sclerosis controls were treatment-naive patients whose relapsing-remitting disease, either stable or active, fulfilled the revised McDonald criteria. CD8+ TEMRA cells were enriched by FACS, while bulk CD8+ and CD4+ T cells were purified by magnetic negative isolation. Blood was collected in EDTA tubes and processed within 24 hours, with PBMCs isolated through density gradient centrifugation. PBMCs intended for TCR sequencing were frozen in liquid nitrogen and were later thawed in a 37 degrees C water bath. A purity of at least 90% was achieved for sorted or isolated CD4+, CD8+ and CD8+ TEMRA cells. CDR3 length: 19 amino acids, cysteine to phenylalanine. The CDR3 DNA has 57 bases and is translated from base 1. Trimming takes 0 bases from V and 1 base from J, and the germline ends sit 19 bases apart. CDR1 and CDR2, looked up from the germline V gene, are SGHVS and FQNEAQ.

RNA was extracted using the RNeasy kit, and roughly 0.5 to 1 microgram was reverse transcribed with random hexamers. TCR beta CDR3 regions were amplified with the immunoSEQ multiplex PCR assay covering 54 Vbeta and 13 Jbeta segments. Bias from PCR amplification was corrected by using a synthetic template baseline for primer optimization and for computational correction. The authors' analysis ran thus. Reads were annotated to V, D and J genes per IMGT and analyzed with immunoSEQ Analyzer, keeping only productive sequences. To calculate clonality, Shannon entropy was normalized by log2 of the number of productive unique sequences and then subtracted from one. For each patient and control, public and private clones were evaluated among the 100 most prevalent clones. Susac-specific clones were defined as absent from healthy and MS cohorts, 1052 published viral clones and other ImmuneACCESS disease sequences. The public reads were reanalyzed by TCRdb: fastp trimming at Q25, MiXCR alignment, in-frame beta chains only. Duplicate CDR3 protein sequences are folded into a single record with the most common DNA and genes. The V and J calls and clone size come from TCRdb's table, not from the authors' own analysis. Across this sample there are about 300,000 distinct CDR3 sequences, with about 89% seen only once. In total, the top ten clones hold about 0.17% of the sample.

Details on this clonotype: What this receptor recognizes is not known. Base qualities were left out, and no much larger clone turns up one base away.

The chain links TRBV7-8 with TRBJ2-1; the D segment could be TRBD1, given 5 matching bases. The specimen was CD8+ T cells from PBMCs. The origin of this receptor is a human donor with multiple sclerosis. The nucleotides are TGTGCCAGCAGCTTAGCCCTCCGCTGGGGCCGGAGATCCTACAATGAGCAGTTCTTC. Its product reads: CASSLALRWGRRSYNEQFF.